These 10 T cell receptor beta chains share one sample of origin, sequenced in a study of blood T cells in healthy people across ages. A J-beta primer mix and a sample-barcoded 5' primer were used in a second PCR of roughly 7 to 12 cycles. TCRdb passed the 5' RACE reads through MiXCR, listing each CDR3 protein once. The repertoire holds about a million distinct CDR3 sequences, with 35% to 40% as singletons. Sequencing used blood. These receptors were taken from a man younger than 35 in good health.

The J gene is TRBJ1-1, the V gene TRBV2; D is ambiguous. V lost 10 bases to trimming and J lost 1 base, with 13 bases between them. The CDR3 totals 13 residues. Germline-derived CDR1 and CDR2 are SNHLY and FYNNEI. CDR3 coding DNA: TGTGCCACTCGAGGGCGGAGGAACACTGAAGCTTTCTTT. Translation gives CATRGRRNTEAFF.

Worth noting for this clonotype: The junction does not match germline at one end; this may be a read error. The rearrangement uses TRBV7-9 and TRBJ2-2, with D hard to call. CDR3 length: 12 residues. From germline, CDR1 is SEHNR and CDR2 FQNEAQ (reference sequence). CDR3 in amino acids: CASRILTGELFF. In nucleotides, the CDR3 is TGTGCTAGCAGGATCCTCACCGGGGAGCTGTTTTTT.

The sample holds a few counts of this clonotype. The chain employs TRBV12-3 or TRBV12-4 and TRBJ2-3, with TRBD2 matching 7 bases. Losses at the gene ends were 1 base for V and 2 bases for J; bases not matched to a gene: 6. This CDR3 has 16 residues. The CDR3 spells CASSLGTRVVTDTQYF. The DNA of the CDR3 is TGTGCCAGCAGTTTAGGGACTAGGGTGGTCACAGATACGCAGTATTTT.

A remark on this clonotype: Being one base from a much bigger clone, this may be a read error. The chain joins TRBV25-1 to TRBJ2-5; TRBD1 matches at 7 bases. The J call may be incorrect, as the DNA end agrees better with TRBJ2-7. CDR3 size: 14 residues. Germline V lookup: CDR1 MGHDK, CDR2 SYGVNS. CDR3 nucleotide sequence: TGTGCCAGCAGTCAGACAGGGCGGACCTACGAGCAGTACTTC. This translates into CASSQTGRTYEQYF.

In this sample, this clonotype turned up a few times. CDR3 sequence reads: CASSPLSTGGVYGYTF. Here the CDR3 DNA reads TGTGCCAGCAGCCCACTCTCGACAGGGGGAGTCTATGGCTACACCTTC. The rearrangement joins TRBV7-9 to TRBJ1-2; 9 bases agree with TRBD1. The CDR3 consists of 16 residues. Germline CDR1 SEHNR, CDR2 FQNEAQ (reference sequence). V dropped 5 bases and J dropped 4; count of bases not matched to a gene: 11.

This clonotype came up many times. This chain links TRBV12-5 with TRBJ2-3, with 7 positions matching TRBD2. Germline-derived CDR1 and CDR2 are LGHNT and FRNRAP. This CDR3 region has 15 residues. Unmatched junction bases numbered 11, after V lost 5 bases and J lost 6 bases. CDR3 protein: CASGQAGPAFDTQYF. CDR3 nucleotides: TGTGCTAGTGGTCAAGCGGGGCCGGCATTTGATACGCAGTATTTT. Based on the CDR3 plus reference TRBV12-5 and TRBJ2-3, the full variable domain is DARVTQTPRHKVTEMGQEVTMRCQPILGHNTVFWYRQTMMQGLELLAYFRNRAPLDDSGMPKDRFSAEMPDATLATLKIQPSEPRDSAVYFCASGQAGPAFDTQYFGPGTRLTVL.

The chain carries TRBV30 and TRBJ2-2, with 10 nucleotides matching TRBD2. The CDR3 totals 15 residues. Germline CDR1 reads GTSNPN; CDR2 reads SVGIG (reference sequence). V was pared by 2 bases and J by 5 bases, with 5 bases of the junction left unmatched. The CDR3 region has the DNA TGTGCCTGGAGTCTTAGCGGGGGGCCGACCGGGGAGCTGTTTTTT. This encodes CAWSLSGGPTGELFF. The complete variable domain, with remaining parts taken from reference TRBV30 and TRBJ2-2, reads SQTIHQWPATLVQPVGSPLSLECTVEGTSNPNLYWYRQAAGRGLQLLFYSVGIGQISSEVPQNLSASRPQDRQFILSSKKLLLSDSGFYLCAWSLSGGPTGELFFGEGSRLTVL.

The chain is built from TRBV20-1 and TRBJ2-3; a possible D gene is TRBD2 (5 bases). The CDR3 runs 15 residues. V lost 6 bases and J lost 3, with 19 bases in between. The germline V gene has CDR1 DFQATT and CDR2 SNEGSKA (reference sequence). CDR3 sequence: CSARKRSVRTDTQYF. The CDR3 coding sequence is TGCAGTGCCCGAAAGCGGTCGGTCAGGACAGATACGCAGTATTTT.

V and J are TRBV11-2 and TRBJ2-1; D remains ambiguous. Germline V gene sequence: CDR1 SGHAT, CDR2 FQNNGV. Trimming took off 0 bases at V and 0 bases at J, with 12 bases between the two ends. CDR3 length equals 17 residues. In nucleotides, the CDR3 is TGTGCCAGCAGCTTAGAGCCCCCTCTCAGCTCCTACAATGAGCAGTTCTTC. It specifies CASSLEPPLSSYNEQFF.

The chain is built from TRBV10-3 and TRBJ2-5; TRBD2 matches 9 bases. Per germline, CDR1 ENHRY and CDR2 SYGVKD. The length of the CDR3 is 15 residues. V gave up 7 bases and J gave up 2 bases; unmatched junction bases: 8. CDR3 nucleotide sequence: TGTGCCATCACGGATAGCGGGGGACCACAAGAGACCCAGTACTTC. Its translation is CAITDSGGPQETQYF.